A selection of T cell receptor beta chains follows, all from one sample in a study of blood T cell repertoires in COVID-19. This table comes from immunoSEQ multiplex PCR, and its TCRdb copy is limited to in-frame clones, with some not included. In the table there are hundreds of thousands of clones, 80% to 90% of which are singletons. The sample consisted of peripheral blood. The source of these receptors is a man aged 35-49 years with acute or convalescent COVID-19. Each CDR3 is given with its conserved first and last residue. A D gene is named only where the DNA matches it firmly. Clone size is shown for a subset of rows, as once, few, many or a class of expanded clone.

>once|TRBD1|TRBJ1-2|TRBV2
CASRMGQGNYGYTF
TGTGCCAGCAGGATGGGACAGGGTAACTATGGCTACACCTTC
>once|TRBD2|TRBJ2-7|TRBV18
CASSQSGRYEQYF
TGTGCCAGCTCACAAAGCGGGAGATACGAGCAGTACTTC
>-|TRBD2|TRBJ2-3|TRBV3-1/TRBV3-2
CASSLAGLGTDTQYF
TGTGCCAGCAGTTTAGCGGGACTCGGCACAGATACGCAGTATTTT
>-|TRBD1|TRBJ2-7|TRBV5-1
CASSNPTTGGGQVEQYF
TGCGCCAGCAGCAACCCTACGACAGGGGGCGGCCAGGTGGAGCAGTACTTC
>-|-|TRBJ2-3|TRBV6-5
CASSAGADTQYF
TGTGCCAGCAGCGCAGGGGCAGATACGCAGTATTTT
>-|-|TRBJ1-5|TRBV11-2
CASSLHPGQSNQPQHF
TGTGCCAGCAGCTTACACCCAGGCCAGTCCAATCAGCCCCAGCATTTT
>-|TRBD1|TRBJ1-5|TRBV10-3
CATRGQGNQPQHF
TGTGCCACTCGGGGACAGGGAAATCAGCCCCAGCATTTT
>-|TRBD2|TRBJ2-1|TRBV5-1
CASSLREGYNEQFF
TGCGCCAGCAGCTTGCGGGAGGGATACAATGAGCAGTTCTTC
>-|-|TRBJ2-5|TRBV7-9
CASSLGVRPLETQYF
TGTGCCAGCAGCTTAGGGGTCAGGCCCTTAGAGACCCAGTACTTC
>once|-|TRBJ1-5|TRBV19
CASSIGPAGYQPQHF
TGTGCCAGTAGTATAGGCCCCGCGGGTTATCAGCCCCAGCATTTT
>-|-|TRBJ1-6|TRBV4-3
CASSQGRTARGHSPLHF
TGCGCCAGCAGCCAAGGTCGGACAGCCAGGGGCCATTCACCCCTCCACTTT
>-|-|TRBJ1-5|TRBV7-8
CASSLAWRETNQPQHF
TGTGCCAGCAGCTTAGCGTGGAGGGAAACAAATCAGCCCCAGCATTTT
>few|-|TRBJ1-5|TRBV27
CASSRRDSNQPQHF
TGTGCCAGCAGTCGACGGGATAGCAATCAGCCCCAGCATTTT
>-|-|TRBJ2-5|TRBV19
CASSPRTMLTETQYF
TGTGCCAGTAGTCCCCGGACAATGTTGACAGAGACCCAGTACTTC
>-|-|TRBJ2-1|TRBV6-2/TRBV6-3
CASRYRGGNYNEQFF
TGTGCCAGCAGGTACAGGGGGGGTAACTACAATGAGCAGTTCTTC